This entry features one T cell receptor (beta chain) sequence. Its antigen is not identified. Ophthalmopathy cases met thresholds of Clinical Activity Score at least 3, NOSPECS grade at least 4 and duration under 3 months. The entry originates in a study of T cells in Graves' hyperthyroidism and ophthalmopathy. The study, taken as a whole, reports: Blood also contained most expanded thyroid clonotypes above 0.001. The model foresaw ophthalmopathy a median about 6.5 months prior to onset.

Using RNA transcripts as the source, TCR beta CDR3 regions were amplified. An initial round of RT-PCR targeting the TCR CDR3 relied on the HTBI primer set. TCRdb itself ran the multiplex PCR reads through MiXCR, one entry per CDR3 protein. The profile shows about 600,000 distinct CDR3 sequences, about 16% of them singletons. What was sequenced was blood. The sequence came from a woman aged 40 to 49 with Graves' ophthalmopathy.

This CDR3 is CASSLSPQSEAFF. The DNA of the CDR3 is TGTGCCAGCAGCTTGAGTCCCCAATCTGAAGCTTTCTTT. This rearrangement joins TRBV5-4 to TRBJ1-1; no definite D call. Germline-derived CDR1 and CDR2 are SGHNT and YYREEE (reference sequence). The CDR3 contains 13 residues. Trimming left V 1 base short and J 6 bases short, with 10 bases between.